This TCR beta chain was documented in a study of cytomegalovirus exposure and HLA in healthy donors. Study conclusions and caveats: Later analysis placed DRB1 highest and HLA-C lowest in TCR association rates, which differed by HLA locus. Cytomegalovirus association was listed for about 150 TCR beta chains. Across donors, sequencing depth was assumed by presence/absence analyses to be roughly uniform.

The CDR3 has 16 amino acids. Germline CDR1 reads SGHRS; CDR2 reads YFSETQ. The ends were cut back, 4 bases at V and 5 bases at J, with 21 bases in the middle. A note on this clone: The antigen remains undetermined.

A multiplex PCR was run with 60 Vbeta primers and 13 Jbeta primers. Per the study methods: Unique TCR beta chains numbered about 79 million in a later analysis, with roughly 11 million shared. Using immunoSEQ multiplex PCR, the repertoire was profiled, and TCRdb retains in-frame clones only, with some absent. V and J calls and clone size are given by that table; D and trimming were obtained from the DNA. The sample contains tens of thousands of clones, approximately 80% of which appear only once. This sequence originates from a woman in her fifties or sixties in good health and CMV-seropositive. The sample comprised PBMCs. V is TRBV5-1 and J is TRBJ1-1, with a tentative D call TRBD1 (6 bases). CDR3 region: CASSPILGGRSTEAFF. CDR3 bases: TGCGCCAGCAGCCCCATTTTAGGGGGTAGGAGTACTGAAGCTTTCTTT.